This T cell receptor beta chain was profiled in a study of T-cell memory formation after mild COVID-19. Background on the study: Largely donor-specific TCR clusters were found.

TCRdb ran MiXCR on the 5' RACE reads and lists one entry per CDR3 protein. The sample contains nearly 350,000 distinct CDR3 sequences, 10% to 15% of which appear only once. This clonotype turned up a few times. The sequence was collected from a young man who had mild COVID-19 (a few samples of this study predate the infection). Cell type and time point are not known. Specimen: PBMCs or a T cell subset sorted from them (not recorded which).

In DNA form, the CDR3 reads TGCGCCAGCAGCCTAGGCAGGGGTCACACTGAAGCTTTCTTT. It specifies CASSLGRGHTEAFF. The rearrangement joins TRBV4-1 to TRBJ1-1, with D perhaps TRBD1 (6 bases). The CDR3 length is 14 residues. Germline V gene data show CDR1 as MGHRA and CDR2 as YSYEKL. V was cut by 4 bases and J by 3 bases, with 12 bases left in between.